This is a list of T cell receptor beta chains from one sample in a study of blood T cell repertoires in COVID-19. Data came from immunoSEQ multiplex PCR; TCRdb stores just in-frame clones and leaves some out. This sample has about 330,000 clones, with roughly 90% found just once. The sample consisted of PBMCs or T cells enriched from blood (not recorded which). These receptors all stem from a woman aged 25 to 39 who had recovered from COVID-19. Each CDR3 is given with its conserved first and last residue. The D gene is left open where the match is weak. Clone size is shown for a subset of rows, as once, few, many or a class of expanded clone.

TRBD2	TRBV5-6	-	TRBJ2-2	TGTGCCAGCAGCTTGGGTCTAGCGGGCAGGAACACCGGGGAGCTGTTTTTT	CASSLGLAGRNTGELFF
-	TRBV18	-	TRBJ2-1	TGTGCCAGCTCGCTATATAGTTACAATGAGCAGTTCTTC	CASSLYSYNEQFF
-	TRBV18	once	TRBJ1-2	TGTGCCAGCTCACCAGCCAGGGATTACTATGGCTACACCTTC	CASSPARDYYGYTF
-	TRBV6-6	-	TRBJ1-6	TGTGCCAGCAGTTACGTCGGAAGGACAGATAATTCACCCCTCCACTTT	CASSYVGRTDNSPLHF
TRBD1	TRBV6-4	-	TRBJ1-2	TGTGCCAGCAGTCCCAGGACAGGGTCGGAAGGCTACACCTTC	CASSPRTGSEGYTF
TRBD2	TRBV5-4	-	TRBJ2-7	TGTGCCAGCAGCTTGGAGAGGACTAGCGGCAACTCCTACGAGCAGTACTTC	CASSLERTSGNSYEQYF
TRBD1	TRBV11-1	once	TRBJ1-5	TGTGCCAGCAGCCCGGGACAGGGAGGGGATCAGCCCCAGCATTTT	CASSPGQGGDQPQHF
-	TRBV6-5	-	TRBJ2-7	TGTGCCAGCAGTTTCACGGACATCTACGAGCAGTACTTC	CASSFTDIYEQYF
-	TRBV30	-	TRBJ1-4	TGTGCCTGGAGGGAGAAGGGACTGACTAATGAAAAACTGTTTTTT	CAWREKGLTNEKLFF
-	TRBV6-2/TRBV6-3	-	TRBJ2-1	TGTGCCAGCAGTTACTCGAGGGGCAGGGTGCGGGGGCATTCCTACAATGAGCAGTTCTTC	CASSYSRGRVRGHSYNEQFF
TRBD2	TRBV7-2	-	TRBJ2-5	TGTGCCAGCAGCACGAACGGGGGGTTCTCCAGGGAGACCCAGTACTTC	CASSTNGGFSRETQYF
-	TRBV9	-	TRBJ2-7	TGTGCCAGCAGCGTAGAGAGGGATAGCTACGAGCAGTACTTC	CASSVERDSYEQYF
-	TRBV6-5	-	TRBJ2-7	TGTGCCAGCCTGGGCGGGCCTTATTCAGGCGAGCAGTACTTC	CASLGGPYSGEQYF
-	TRBV15	-	TRBJ2-7	TGTGCCACCAGTGAGGGCGTCGCCTACGAGCAGTACTTC	CATSEGVAYEQYF
-	TRBV11-2	-	TRBJ2-7	TGTGCCAGCAGCTTAGGTGCCGGGTCCGGCGAGCAGTACTTC	CASSLGAGSGEQYF
-	TRBV7-8	-	TRBJ2-2	TGTGCCAGCAGCTGGGGGGAGGCGCCCACCGGGGAGCTGTTTTTT	CASSWGEAPTGELFF
TRBD2	TRBV9	once	TRBJ2-7	TGTGCCAGCAGCGTAGGGTCCAGCGGGAGTAACTCTCAGTACTTC	CASSVGSSGSNSQYF
TRBD2	TRBV6-2/TRBV6-3	-	TRBJ2-2	TGTGCCAGCAGTACAACTAGCGGGGGGACGAACACCGGGGAGCTGTTTTTT	CASSTTSGGTNTGELFF